These T cell receptor beta chains were read from a single sample in a study of T cell repertoires in cytomegalovirus infection. TCRdb recomputed calls from the reads with MiXCR, one row per CDR3 protein. This table has around 450,000 distinct CDR3 sequences, 31% appearing once. Source material: PBMCs. The receptors shown here come from a human donor in good health (CMV status not recorded). Some clones in this sample may be carry-over from other donors' samples. Both conserved end residues are part of each CDR3. Fields, in order: D gene, J gene, V gene, clone size, CDR3 protein, CDR3 DNA. D genes are given only for firm matches. Clone size is shown for a subset of rows, as once, few, many or a class of expanded clone.

NA	TRBJ2-2	TRBV12-3/TRBV12-4	NA	CASRTQGGTGELFF	TGTGCCAGCAGGACCCAGGGTGGCACCGGGGAGCTGTTTTTT
NA	TRBJ1-5	TRBV20-1	few	CSARIRGLSNQPQHF	TGCAGTGCTAGGATTCGGGGTTTGAGCAATCAGCCCCAGCATTTT
NA	TRBJ2-7	TRBV19	NA	CASSSRTEGEEQYF	TGTGCCAGTAGTTCACGGACGGAGGGTGAGGAGCAGTACTTC
NA	TRBJ1-5	TRBV7-3	many	CASSPDSRLGPQHF	TGTGCCAGCAGCCCAGACAGCCGTTTGGGACCCCAGCATTTT
NA	TRBJ2-1	TRBV5-8	NA	CASSHPGGRGSSYNEQLF	TGTGCCAGCAGCCACCCCGGAGGCCGGGGGAGCTCCTACAATGAGCAGTTATTC
NA	TRBJ1-2	TRBV5-1	few	CASRNNADYTF	TGCGCCAGCAGAAATAACGCTGACTACACCTTC
TRBD1	TRBJ1-6	TRBV6-5	NA	CASRPGTGGSANNSPLHF	TGTGCCAGCAGACCTGGGACAGGGGGCTCCGCGAATAATTCACCCCTCCACTTT
TRBD2	TRBJ2-7	TRBV20-1	NA	CSARGVSGGPPNVEQYF	TGCAGTGCTAGAGGAGTTAGCGGGGGCCCTCCCAACGTCGAGCAGTACTTC
NA	TRBJ2-1	TRBV20-1	NA	CSARDSAPGVNEQFF	TGCAGTGCTAGAGATTCCGCCCCGGGGGTCAATGAGCAGTTCTTC
NA	TRBJ2-3	TRBV7-2	NA	CASSLARGGDRDTPSF	TGTGCCAGCAGCTTAGCCAGGGGGGGCGATAGAGATACTCCTTCTTTT
TRBD1	TRBJ1-2	TRBV4-1	few	CASSQQLGTGNDGYTF	TGCGCCAGCAGCCAACAACTAGGGACAGGCAATGATGGCTACACCTTC
NA	TRBJ2-6	TRBV2	once	CASSGTGNILSGANVLTF	TGTGCCAGCAGTGGGACGGGAAATATACTATCTGGGGCCAACGTCCTGACTTTC
NA	TRBJ2-1	TRBV4-1	few	CASSQTGLILNNEQFF	TGCGCCAGCAGCCAAACGGGGCTTATACTTAACAATGAGCAGTTCTTC
NA	TRBJ1-5	TRBV19	NA	CASRLPNGNQPQHF	TGTGCCAGTAGGCTCCCGAATGGCAATCAGCCCCAGCATTTT
TRBD2	TRBJ2-1	TRBV9	few	CASSVIAGPNNEQFF	TGTGCCAGCAGCGTCATAGCGGGACCAAACAATGAGCAGTTCTTC
TRBD1	TRBJ1-1	TRBV12-3/TRBV12-4	few	CASSSGGGGNTEAFF	TGTGCCAGCAGTTCAGGGGGGGGGGGGAACACTGAAGCTTTCTTT
TRBD1	TRBJ2-7	TRBV20-1	many	CSASPLDRGESYEQYF	TGCAGTGCCAGTCCGCTCGACAGGGGGGAATCCTACGAGCAGTACTTC
NA	TRBJ2-7	TRBV27	few	CASSLHGPTEQYF	TGTGCCAGCAGTCTCCACGGGCCTACCGAGCAGTACTTC
NA	TRBJ2-1	TRBV14	NA	CASSLGNSYNEQFF	TGTGCCAGCAGCCTTGGGAACTCCTACAATGAGCAGTTCTTC
NA	TRBJ1-4	TRBV6-8	few	CASSYLDGWGPLFF	TGTGCCAGCAGTTACCTGGACGGCTGGGGCCCACTGTTTTTT
TRBD2	TRBJ2-1	TRBV6-5	NA	CASSYSAGELYNEQFF	TGTGCCAGCAGTTACTCGGCGGGGGAACTCTACAATGAGCAGTTCTTC
NA	TRBJ1-4	TRBV29-1	NA	CSVEDRGRHGEKLFF	TGCAGCGTTGAAGATCGGGGTAGACACGGTGAAAAACTGTTTTTT
NA	TRBJ1-3	TRBV27	many	CASSLSGHSGNTIYF	TGTGCCAGCAGTTTATCCGGCCACTCTGGAAACACCATATATTTT
TRBD1	TRBJ2-7	TRBV20-1	once	CSALLPDRGGEQYF	TGCAGTGCTCTCCTACCGGACAGGGGAGGCGAGCAGTACTTC
TRBD2	TRBJ2-1	TRBV6-1	few	CASSEGESSGGKPRYNEQFF	TGTGCCAGCAGTGAAGGGGAAAGTAGCGGGGGGAAACCGCGGTACAATGAGCAGTTCTTC
TRBD1	TRBJ2-5	TRBV7-8	NA	CASSLVATGGEEPQYF	TGTGCCAGCAGCTTAGTCGCGACAGGGGGGGAAGAGCCCCAGTACTTC
TRBD1	TRBJ2-5	TRBV7-2	many	CASSLRQGVAQYF	TGTGCCAGCAGCTTGCGACAGGGGGTAGCTCAGTACTTC
NA	TRBJ1-2	TRBV29-1	once	CSVEVRVDYGYTF	TGCAGCGTTGAAGTTCGGGTCGACTATGGCTACACCTTC
NA	TRBJ1-5	TRBV7-8	many	CASSYDSNLQNQPQHF	TGTGCCAGCAGCTACGACAGCAACCTACAAAATCAGCCCCAGCATTTT
TRBD2	TRBJ2-1	TRBV7-9	few	CASSLEGGGATHNEQFF	TGTGCCAGCAGCTTAGAGGGCGGGGGGGCCACTCACAATGAGCAGTTCTTC
NA	TRBJ2-7	TRBV7-2	many	CASGRVRSSYEQYF	TGTGCCAGCGGTCGGGTTAGGAGCTCCTACGAGCAGTACTTC
NA	TRBJ2-7	TRBV20-1	once	CSASLLQGNYEQYF	TGCAGTGCTAGCCTACTACAGGGAAACTACGAGCAGTACTTC
NA	TRBJ2-2	TRBV12-3/TRBV12-4	few	CASSLRAGINTGELFF	TGTGCCAGCAGTTTAAGGGCGGGGATAAACACCGGGGAGCTGTTTTTT
NA	TRBJ2-1	TRBV7-2	many	CASSLMSSNYNEQFF	TGTGCCAGCAGCTTGATGTCCAGCAACTACAATGAGCAGTTCTTC
NA	TRBJ1-5	TRBV19	few	CASRDPGHNQPQHF	TGTGCCAGTAGAGACCCGGGACACAATCAGCCCCAGCATTTT
NA	TRBJ1-2	TRBV2	few	CASSAYPTGSYGYTF	TGTGCCAGCAGTGCTTACCCAACAGGGTCCTATGGCTACACCTTC
NA	TRBJ2-7	TRBV29-1	few	CSVGSRGYGEQYF	TGCAGCGTTGGTAGCAGGGGATATGGGGAGCAGTACTTC
NA	TRBJ2-1	TRBV14	NA	CASSPRSGQNEQFF	TGTGCCAGCAGCCCGCGGTCGGGGCAGAATGAGCAGTTCTTC
TRBD1	TRBJ1-5	TRBV12-3/TRBV12-4	few	CASSLAGFGTGIFQPQHF	TGTGCCAGCAGTTTAGCGGGGTTCGGGACAGGGATCTTTCAGCCCCAGCATTTT
NA	TRBJ2-1	TRBV2	once	CASSERPRSSYKEQFF	TGTGCCAGCAGTGAAAGGCCAAGAAGCTCCTACAAGGAGCAGTTCTTC
NA	TRBJ1-4	TRBV5-1	few	CASSSTPGEKLFF	TGCGCCAGCAGCTCAACCCCGGGTGAAAAACTGTTTTTT
TRBD2	TRBJ2-7	TRBV6-5	few	CASSNPGLAGGEQYF	TGTGCCAGCAGCAATCCTGGACTAGCGGGTGGCGAGCAGTACTTC
TRBD1	TRBJ2-5	TRBV12-3/TRBV12-4	NA	CASTETGGEETQYF	TGTGCCAGCACCGAGACAGGGGGGGAAGAGACCCAGTACTTC